This is a list of T cell receptor beta chains from one sample in a study of blood T cell repertoires in COVID-19. TCRdb keeps only in-frame clones here, not all; method: immunoSEQ multiplex PCR. The sample carries roughly 57,000 clones, 90% recorded once. Sequenced: peripheral blood. The receptors here all came from a man older than 75 with acute or convalescent COVID-19. The CDR3 runs from the conserved cysteine through the conserved F or W. The D gene is left open where the match is weak.

d_call,j_call,v_call,cdr3_aa,cdr3_nt
TRBD1,TRBJ1-1,TRBV29-1,CSVGEGQGLYTEAFF,TGCAGCGTTGGGGAAGGACAGGGTTTATACACTGAAGCTTTCTTT
NA,TRBJ2-7,TRBV5-6,CASSSRGGLLSYEQYF,TGTGCCAGCAGCTCCCGGGGTGGGCTTTTATCCTACGAGCAGTACTTC
TRBD1,TRBJ1-2,TRBV5-1,CASSWDRVYSGNGYTF,TGCGCCAGCAGTTGGGACAGGGTTTATTCGGGCAATGGCTACACCTTC
TRBD1,TRBJ1-5,TRBV19,CASSMVQGVRNQPQHF,TGTGCCAGTAGTATGGTTCAGGGGGTTCGCAATCAGCCCCAGCATTTT
NA,TRBJ2-1,TRBV14,CASSLAESGQFF,TGTGCCAGCAGCCTAGCAGAATCGGGGCAGTTCTTC
NA,TRBJ1-1,TRBV3-1/TRBV3-2,CASSQGTKNTEAFF,TGTGCCAGCAGCCAAGGGACTAAGAACACTGAAGCTTTCTTT
NA,TRBJ1-1,TRBV5-5,CASSLGPLNLEAFF,TGTGCCAGCAGCTTGGGGCCTCTTAATTTAGAAGCTTTCTTT
TRBD1,TRBJ2-1,TRBV6-5,CASRDRVSNEQFF,TGTGCCAGCAGGGACAGGGTCAGCAATGAGCAGTTCTTC
TRBD1,TRBJ2-1,TRBV2,CASSGDSYNEQFF,TGTGCCAGCAGTGGGGACAGTTACAATGAGCAGTTCTTC
NA,TRBJ1-1,TRBV5-1,CASSLDGGTEAFF,TGCGCCAGCAGCTTAGACGGGGGCACTGAAGCTTTCTTT
TRBD1,TRBJ1-4,TRBV18,CASSPPGTGSEKLFF,TGTGCCAGCTCACCACCCGGGACAGGGTCGGAAAAACTGTTTTTT